This T cell receptor (beta chain) emerged from a study of T cells in localized non-small cell lung cancer. Study conclusions and caveats: For the top 100 tumor clones, a median roughly 56 also appeared in adjacent lung. Uninvolved adjacent lung showed higher T cell clonality than tumor. Increased T cell density in blood showed an association with longer overall survival.

Repertoires were generated with immunoSEQ multiplex PCR, while TCRdb's copy carries only in-frame clones and drops some. The repertoire consists of 52,000 or so clones, with just over 85% occurring once and the leading ten covering approximately 20%. The CDR3 is 14 residues long. Trimming took 7 bases from V and 1 from J; bases not matched to a gene: 7. CDR1 and CDR2 from the germline V gene are SNHLY and FYNNEI. A word on this clone: Antigen specificity is unknown.

This chain uses TRBV2 with TRBJ2-7; 7 bases line up with TRBD1. This clonotype was sampled from an older male donor with stage III squamous cell lung carcinoma. Sequenced here: peripheral blood, sampled before any cancer treatment. The CDR3 sequence is CASKGTADSYEQYF. CDR3 coding DNA: TGTGCCAGCAAGGGGACAGCCGATTCCTACGAGCAGTACTTC.